This is a list of T cell receptor beta chains from one sample in a study of OX40 agonist ivuxolimab in advanced cancers. The protocol was immunoSEQ multiplex PCR, while the TCRdb copy is restricted to in-frame clones and leaves out a portion. The table shows tens of thousands of clones, with around 89% occurring only once. The sequencing here drew on CD4+ or CD8+ T cells sorted from blood, taken in a trial of the OX40 agonist ivuxolimab. The receptors stem from an adult with an advanced solid tumor such as melanoma, head and neck, liver or kidney cancer. CDR3s include the opening cysteine and the closing phenylalanine or tryptophan. The D gene is left open where the match is weak. Where a row states a size, it is once, few, many or the class of an expanded clone; other rows omit it.

V gene	clone size	J gene	D gene	CDR3 DNA	CDR3 protein
TRBV4-3	.	TRBJ2-2	TRBD1	TGCGCCAGCAGTATCTTCTCCACAGGGGACACCGGGGAGCTGTTTTTT	CASSIFSTGDTGELFF
TRBV30	.	TRBJ2-2	.	TGTGCCTGGAGTGTACTGGGTTCTACCGGGGAGCTGTTTTTT	CAWSVLGSTGELFF
TRBV11-3	.	TRBJ1-5	.	TGTGCCAGCACCATAGTGGTTAATAGCAATCAGCCCCAGCATTTT	CASTIVVNSNQPQHF
TRBV6-6	.	TRBJ1-5	.	TGTGCCAGCAGTCCCTCGGGGCAGGGGAATCAGCCCCAGCATTTT	CASSPSGQGNQPQHF
TRBV6-1	.	TRBJ1-2	TRBD1	TGTGCCAGCAGTGAATATCGGACAGGGGTCGGAGGCTACACCTTC	CASSEYRTGVGGYTF
TRBV6-5	.	TRBJ2-3	TRBD1	TGTGCCAGCAGCTTCTCGACAGGGGGCGCAGATACGCAGTATTTT	CASSFSTGGADTQYF
TRBV19	.	TRBJ2-7	TRBD1	TGTGCCAGTAGTAAACGACAGGGGGAAGTCTACGAGCAGTACTTC	CASSKRQGEVYEQYF
TRBV25-1	.	TRBJ2-3	.	TGTGCCAGCAGGAAGGAGGGGCGTCACGGTACGCAGTATTTT	CASRKEGRHGTQYF
TRBV6-5	.	TRBJ2-5	TRBD2	TGTGCCAGCAGTTACGGTAGCGGGGGGGTAGAGACCCAGTACTTC	CASSYGSGGVETQYF
TRBV5-4	.	TRBJ1-6	.	TGTGCCAGCAGCTCTCTGGGGGCGCGGAATTCACCCCTCCACTTT	CASSSLGARNSPLHF
TRBV18	.	TRBJ2-3	.	TGTGCCAGCTCACCATCCCTAGGGGTACCACGCACAGATACGCAGTATTTT	CASSPSLGVPRTDTQYF
TRBV6-5	.	TRBJ1-5	.	TGTGCCAGCAGCCGCGGGGGCAATCAGCCCCAGCATTTT	CASSRGGNQPQHF
TRBV6-1	.	TRBJ2-7	.	TGTGCCAGCAGTGAACGAGGAACCACCCCTAGGGAGCAGTACTTC	CASSERGTTPREQYF
TRBV5-6	.	TRBJ2-3	.	TGTGCCAGCAGCTTGGAGGGCTACAACACAGATACGCAGTATTTT	CASSLEGYNTDTQYF
TRBV7-9	once	TRBJ1-1	.	TGTGCCAGCAGCTTAGTTGGGGGCGGGGGTGAAGCTTTCTTT	CASSLVGGGGEAFF
TRBV11-2	.	TRBJ1-3	TRBD1	TGTGCCAGCAGCTTCCGACAGGGCAGCTCTGGAAACACCATATATTTT	CASSFRQGSSGNTIYF
TRBV29-1	.	TRBJ2-1	TRBD2	TGCAGCGTTGGACTAGCGGGGGTTACCTCCTACAATGAGCAGTTCTTC	CSVGLAGVTSYNEQFF
TRBV19	.	TRBJ1-2	TRBD1	TGTGCCAGTAGTGAAGACAGGGGGGGAGATGGCTACACCTTC	CASSEDRGGDGYTF
TRBV11-2	.	TRBJ2-1	.	TGTGCCAGCAGCTTAGGGCCCCAGCCACTATACAATGAGCAGTTCTTC	CASSLGPQPLYNEQFF
TRBV4-2	once	TRBJ2-5	.	TGTGCCAGCAGCCAAGGAGGGGGACGAGAGACCCAGTACTTC	CASSQGGGRETQYF
TRBV5-1	.	TRBJ1-3	TRBD1	TGCGCCAGCAGCTTGCAGGGGGCAGACACCATATATTTT	CASSLQGADTIYF
TRBV5-4	.	TRBJ2-1	TRBD1	TGTGCCAGCAGCCCGGGGACAGGGGGCTACAATGAGCAGTTCTTC	CASSPGTGGYNEQFF
TRBV29-1	.	TRBJ1-1	.	TGCAGCGTTGTTTATGGGGGGAACACTGAAGCTTTCTTT	CSVVYGGNTEAFF
TRBV6-1	.	TRBJ2-5	.	TGTGCCAGCAGTGAACTCCACAAATCCGGGACCCAGTACTTC	CASSELHKSGTQYF
TRBV5-6	.	TRBJ1-2	.	TGTGCCAGCAGATTTAACTATGGCTACACCTTC	CASRFNYGYTF
TRBV5-1	.	TRBJ2-2	TRBD1	TGCGCCAGCAGCTTGGACCCAGGGGGCAACACCGGGGAGCTGTTTTTT	CASSLDPGGNTGELFF
TRBV7-2	.	TRBJ1-6	.	TGTGCCAGCAGCTTAGGAGGGACTTATAATTCACCCCTCCACTTT	CASSLGGTYNSPLHF